These 2 T cell receptor beta chains originate from one sample sequenced in a study of blood T cell repertoires in COVID-19. Repertoires were generated with immunoSEQ multiplex PCR, while TCRdb's copy carries only in-frame clones and drops some. This table holds 150,000 or so clones, just under 85% found once. Specimen: peripheral blood. The receptors here all came from a woman aged 80 or over with acute or convalescent COVID-19.

The CDR3 nucleotides read TGCAGTGCTAGTAACTCCGGACATGCCATGAACACTGAAGCTTTCTTT. This translates into CSASNSGHAMNTEAFF. The chain combines TRBV20-1 with TRBJ1-1; D is possibly TRBD1 (5 bases). The CDR3 sequence is 16 residues long. The V and J ends lost 3 bases and 0 bases respectively, with 17 bases between them. Germline loops: CDR1 DFQATT, CDR2 SNEGSKA (reference sequence).

The chain is built from TRBV19 and TRBJ2-7, with D unresolved. The length of the CDR3 is 14 residues. The V gene's germline CDR1 is LNHDA and CDR2 SQIVND (reference sequence). V dropped 2 bases and J dropped 3 bases, with 11 bases sitting between them. CDR3 region: CASSIRQNSYEQYF. The CDR3 region has the DNA TGTGCCAGTAGTATACGTCAGAACAGCTACGAGCAGTACTTC.